This T cell receptor beta chain was captured in a study of CD8+ T cells in alopecia areata. Noted treatment: oral pan-JAK inhibitor, 5-10 mg twice daily. Sequencing used cDNA as its template, made by extracting RNA and reverse transcribing it. Here immunoSEQ multiplex PCR was the method, and the copy in TCRdb shows in-frame clones only, minus some. This sample has over 95,000 clones, with more than 55% found just once. The sample holds one count of this clone. The TCR originated in a human donor with alopecia areata. Sequences were derived from CD8+ T cells sorted from blood, sampled at week 4, from a patient treated with tofacitinib.

CDR3 DNA sequence: TGCAGCGCCGATACGGAGAGAACTGAAGCTTTCTTT. This gives the protein CSADTERTEAFF. The chain uses TRBV29-1 and TRBJ1-1; D is unclear. Per germline, CDR1 SQVTM and CDR2 ANQGSEA. The germline V and J ends were trimmed by 7 bases and 5 bases, with 14 bases remaining between them. The CDR3 length is 12 residues.